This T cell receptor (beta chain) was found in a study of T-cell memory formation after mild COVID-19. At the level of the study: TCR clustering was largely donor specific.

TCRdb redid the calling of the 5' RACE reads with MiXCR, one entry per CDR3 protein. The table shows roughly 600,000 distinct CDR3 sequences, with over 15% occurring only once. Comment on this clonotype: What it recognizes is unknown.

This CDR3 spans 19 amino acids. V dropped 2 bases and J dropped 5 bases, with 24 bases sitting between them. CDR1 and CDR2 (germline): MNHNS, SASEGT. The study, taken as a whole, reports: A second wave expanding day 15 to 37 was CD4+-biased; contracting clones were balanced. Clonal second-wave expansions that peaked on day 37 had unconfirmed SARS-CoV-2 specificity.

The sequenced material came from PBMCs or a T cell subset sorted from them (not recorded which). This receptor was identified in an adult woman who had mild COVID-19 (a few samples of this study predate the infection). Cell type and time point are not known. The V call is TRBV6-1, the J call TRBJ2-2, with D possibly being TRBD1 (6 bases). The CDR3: CASSELALQGLLPTGELFF. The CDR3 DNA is TGTGCCAGCAGTGAATTGGCCCTTCAGGGGTTATTGCCAACCGGGGAGCTGTTTTTT.